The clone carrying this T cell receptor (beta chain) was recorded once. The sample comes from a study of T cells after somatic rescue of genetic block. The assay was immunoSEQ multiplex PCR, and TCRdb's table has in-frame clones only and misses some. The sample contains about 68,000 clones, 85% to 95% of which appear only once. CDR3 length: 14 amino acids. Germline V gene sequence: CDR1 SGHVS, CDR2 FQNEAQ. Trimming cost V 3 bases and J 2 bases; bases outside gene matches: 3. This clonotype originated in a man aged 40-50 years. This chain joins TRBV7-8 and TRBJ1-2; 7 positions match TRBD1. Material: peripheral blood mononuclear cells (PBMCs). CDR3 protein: CASSLTTGNYGYTF. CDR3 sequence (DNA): TGTGCCAGCAGCTTGACGACAGGGAACTATGGCTACACCTTC.